The clone carrying this T cell receptor beta chain was observed a handful of times. Antigen unknown. This sample was included in a study of post-analysis software for immune sequencing data. Libraries were made from TCR beta cDNA, and they carried unique molecular identifiers. The authors obtained roughly 0.5 million cDNA molecules from about 0.94 to 9.7 million T cells. TCRdb reanalysed the PCR reads using MiXCR and keeps one entry per CDR3 protein. The table shows roughly 570,000 distinct CDR3 sequences, with under 40% occurring only once. Germline lookup yields CDR1 MGHRA and CDR2 YSYEKL. The CDR3 loop spans 18 amino acids. The trim removed 1 base at V and 1 base at J, leaving 7 bases unmatched. Study-wide findings and caveats: In patients, about five TRBV segments were more frequent than in controls, with TRBV5-6, TRBV5-1 and TRBV20-1 among them.

This sequence originates from a girl between 2 and 17 years old with multiple sclerosis. The source material was blood. The rearrangement uses TRBV4-1 and TRBJ2-2; 9 positions match TRBD1. The CDR3 loop reads CASSQVTRTGVNTGELFF. The DNA for the CDR3 is TGCGCCAGCAGCCAAGTTACTCGGACAGGGGTGAACACCGGGGAGCTGTTTTTT.